Below, 30 T cell receptor beta chains from the same sample are listed, as sequenced in a study of CD8 T cells in ankylosing spondylitis. Study results and limitations: The study identified a TCR beta motif of under ten highly homologous variants that appeared characteristic of ankylosing spondylitis blood.

What these receptors recognize is not known. TCRdb passed the 5' RACE reads through MiXCR, listing each CDR3 protein once. The table shows roughly 400,000 distinct CDR3 sequences, with around 22% occurring only once. Sequencing used blood, either unsorted or a sorted T cell fraction (not recorded which). These receptors all come from a male donor with ankylosing spondylitis.

V usage is TRBV11-2 and J usage is TRBJ2-5; 8 nucleotides align to TRBD1. Trimming took 3 bases from V and 0 from J; bases not matched to a gene: 3. The CDR3 is 15 residues long. Per the germline V gene, CDR1 is SGHAT and CDR2 is FQNNGV. The CDR3 nucleotides read TGTGCCAGCAGCTTGACAGGGGAGTACCAAGAGACCCAGTACTTC. Residues: CASSLTGEYQETQYF.

J is TRBJ2-2 and V is TRBV25-1; D is unclear. V was shortened by 8 bases and J by 5 bases, with 15 bases between the two germline ends. CDR3 length equals 14 residues. Germline V gene data show CDR1 as MGHDK and CDR2 as SYGVNS. This CDR3 is CASGLVYGTGELFF. The CDR3 DNA follows: TGTGCCAGCGGGTTAGTCTATGGTACCGGGGAGCTGTTTTTT.

The chain couples TRBV5-1 to TRBJ1-1, with TRBD1 matching over 9 bases. Per germline, CDR1 SGHRS and CDR2 YFSETQ. The CDR3 runs 21 residues. V lost 4 bases and J lost 4; bases outside the gene matches: 26. The DNA for the CDR3 is TGCGCCAGCAGCCCCGCGACCCGGACAGGGGAAAACAGGAGGGTCGGCACTGAAGCTTTCTTT. It encodes CASSPATRTGENRRVGTEAFF.

There are a few counts of this clonotype. The chain joins TRBV20-1 to TRBJ1-1; D gene ambiguous. Germline V gene data show CDR1 as DFQATT and CDR2 as SNEGSKA (reference sequence). V gave up 6 bases and J gave up 4 bases, with 12 bases separating them. The CDR3 runs 12 residues. CDR3 region: CSAVQTSTEAFF. The CDR3 DNA sequence: TGCAGTGCGGTTCAGACGAGCACTGAAGCTTTCTTT.

The gene calls are TRBV9 and TRBJ1-4; D is possibly TRBD1 (6 bases). In germline, CDR1 is SGDLS, CDR2 YYNGEE. The CDR3 contains 15 residues. Trimming pared 1 base from V and 3 bases from J, leaving 10 bases between. CDR3 DNA sequence: TGTGCCAGCAGCGTACAGGGGAACCCTAATGAAAAACTGTTTTTT. Amino acids: CASSVQGNPNEKLFF.

The genes are TRBV5-1 and TRBJ1-1; D perhaps matches TRBD1 (5 bases). CDR1 and CDR2 from the germline V gene are SGHRS and YFSETQ. Trimming removed 4 bases at V and 2 bases at J, with 18 bases between. This CDR3 comprises 16 residues. The CDR3, as DNA: TGCGCCAGCAGCCTTTCCGGGGCAGGGATTAACACTGAAGCTTTCTTT. This gives the protein CASSLSGAGINTEAFF.

This clonotype turned up a few times. The chain uses TRBV9 and TRBJ2-2, with D perhaps matching TRBD2 (5 bases). Trimming pared 0 bases from V and 2 bases from J, leaving 8 bases between. This CDR3 contains 15 residues. Germline V gene sequence: CDR1 SGDLS, CDR2 YYNGEE. CDR3 nucleotide sequence: TGTGCCAGCAGCGTAGTGGACTCCAACACCGGGGAGCTGTTTTTT. Amino acid sequence: CASSVVDSNTGELFF. The full variable domain, with the rest looked up from reference TRBV9 and TRBJ2-2, is DSGVTQTPKHLITATGQRVTLRCSPRSGDLSVYWYQQSLDQGLQFLIQYYNGEERAKGNILERFSAQQFPDLHSELNLSSLELGDSALYFCASSVVDSNTGELFFGEGSRLTVL.

The chain couples TRBV12-3 or TRBV12-4 to TRBJ2-1; 9 nucleotides match TRBD2. V lost 6 bases to trimming and J lost 6 bases; unmatched junction nucleotides: 3. This CDR3 spans 13 amino acids. CDR3 DNA sequence: TGTGCCAGCAGGGGACTAGCAATCAATGAGCAGTTCTTC. Translating it yields CASRGLAINEQFF.

This rearrangement joins TRBV9 to TRBJ2-1; D may be TRBD1 or TRBD2 (5 bases each). The CDR3 covers 15 residues. The V and J ends lost 0 bases and 1 base respectively, with 8 bases between them. Germline CDR1 and CDR2: SGDLS and YYNGEE. CDR3: CASSVDEGSYNEQFF. The CDR3 DNA reads TGTGCCAGCAGCGTAGACGAGGGGTCCTACAATGAGCAGTTCTTC.

V usage is TRBV7-9 and J usage is TRBJ2-7; D could derive from TRBD1 or TRBD2 (6 bases each). Germline V gene sequence: CDR1 SEHNR, CDR2 FQNEAQ (reference sequence). There are 13 residues in the CDR3. V lost 2 bases and J lost 7, with 12 bases in between. The CDR3 is CASSLPGAGEQYF. The CDR3 nucleotides read TGTGCCAGCAGCTTACCAGGGGCGGGGGAGCAGTACTTC.

This clonotype was found a few times. V gene TRBV11-2 combines with J gene TRBJ2-1; TRBD1 matches at 11 bases. CDR1 SGHAT and CDR2 FQNNGV come from the germline V gene. With 2 bases clipped from V and 9 bases from J, the junction kept 3 bases outside the gene matches. The CDR3 runs to 14 residues. DNA of the CDR3: TGTGCCAGCAGCTTACGGGACAGGGGGTTTGAGCAGTTCTTC. This encodes CASSLRDRGFEQFF.

This clonotype has more than one count but fewer than ten. The chain is built from TRBV7-2 and TRBJ1-2; D unclear. V was clipped by 0 bases and J by 8 bases, with 10 bases between them. CDR1 SGHTA and CDR2 FQGNSA come from the germline V gene. The CDR3 runs to 13 residues. CDR3: CASSLAPNEGYTF. The CDR3 coding sequence is TGTGCCAGCAGCTTAGCCCCTAACGAGGGCTACACCTTC.

This chain joins TRBV20-1 and TRBJ2-1, with 12 positions matching TRBD1. The CDR3 sequence is 15 residues long. V was pared by 1 base and J by 7 bases, with 5 bases of the junction left unmatched. Germline V gene lookup returns CDR1 DFQATT and CDR2 SNEGSKA (reference sequence). CDR3: CSARAGTGGRNEQFF. The CDR3 DNA is TGCAGTGCTAGAGCCGGGACAGGGGGCAGAAATGAGCAGTTCTTC.

The chain combines TRBV5-1 with TRBJ2-3, with D maybe TRBD2 (6 bases). The length of the CDR3 is 12 residues. Germline V gene sequence: CDR1 SGHRS, CDR2 YFSETQ. V was cut by 10 bases and J by 6 bases, with 15 bases left in between. In nucleotides, the CDR3 is TGCGCCTCGGGGGAGCGTATGGATACGCAGTATTTT. Protein product: CASGERMDTQYF.

In its sample, this clonotype was seen a few times. At one end the junction does not follow the germline gene, possibly because of a read error. The chain uses TRBV7-7 and TRBJ2-2, with 7 bases matching TRBD1. Germline CDR1 reads SSHAT; CDR2 reads FNYEAQ (reference sequence). This CDR3 spans 15 amino acids. CDR3 sequence: CASSTGTANTGELFF. CDR3 coding DNA: TGTGCTAGCAGCACCGGGACAGCGAACACCGGGGAGCTGTTTTTT.

The chain links TRBV5-1 to TRBJ1-3; D is unclear. Germline V gene lookup returns CDR1 SGHRS and CDR2 YFSETQ. The germline V and J ends were trimmed by 0 bases and 11 bases, with 24 bases remaining between them. CDR3 length equals 17 residues. The CDR3 is CASSLAGAAAFEVPIYF. CDR3 sequence (DNA): TGCGCCAGCAGCTTGGCCGGCGCAGCGGCGTTCGAGGTGCCCATATATTTT.

This clonotype came up many times. The chain uses TRBV29-1 and TRBJ2-5, with a tentative D call TRBD2 (6 bases). The V gene's germline CDR1 is SQVTM and CDR2 ANQGSEA. Trimming left V 7 bases short and J 5 bases short, with 8 bases between. The CDR3 has 10 amino acids. This chain's CDR3 is CSGGRETQYF. The CDR3 DNA reads TGCAGCGGTGGGAGGGAGACCCAGTACTTC.

This chain uses TRBV3-1 with TRBJ2-3, with D perhaps assigned TRBD1 or TRBD2 (5 bases each). CDR1 is LGHDT and CDR2 is YNNKEL in the germline V gene (reference sequence). The ends were cut back, 4 bases at V and 10 bases at J, with 9 bases in the middle. This CDR3 is built from 11 residues. The CDR3 DNA sequence: TGTGCCAGCAGCCGGGGACGATCGCAGTATTTT. Protein: CASSRGRSQYF.

The chain recombines TRBV12-5 with TRBJ2-3; 9 bases agree with TRBD2. Germline assignment: CDR1 LGHNT and CDR2 FRNRAP. Unmatched junction bases numbered 14, after V lost 5 bases and J lost 5 bases. The CDR3 contains 17 residues. CDR3 region: CASGPRVSGRWGDTQYF. The CDR3 DNA reads TGTGCTAGTGGTCCCCGGGTTAGCGGGAGATGGGGAGATACGCAGTATTTT.

J is TRBJ2-1 and V is TRBV4-3, with 7 bases lining up with TRBD2. Germline V gene sequence: CDR1 LGHNA, CDR2 YSLEER. Unmatched junction bases numbered 2, after V lost 0 bases and J lost 0 bases. The CDR3 is 16 amino acids. The CDR3 protein is CASSQDGGSSYNEQFF. The CDR3 DNA follows: TGCGCCAGCAGCCAAGACGGGGGGAGCTCCTACAATGAGCAGTTCTTC.

This sequence joins TRBV7-9 and TRBJ2-2, with D perhaps being TRBD1 or TRBD2 (5 bases each). The germline V and J ends were trimmed by 6 bases and 1 base, with 9 bases remaining between them. CDR1 and CDR2 from the germline V gene are SEHNR and FQNEAQ (reference sequence). The CDR3 is 14 amino acids. The CDR3 DNA sequence: TGTGCCAGCAGAGAGAGGGGGAACACCGGGGAGCTGTTTTTT. Protein product: CASRERGNTGELFF.

This clonotype was detected a few times. The chain combines TRBV7-9 with TRBJ1-1; no clear D. This CDR3 has 12 amino acids. CDR1 is SEHNR and CDR2 is FQNEAQ in the germline V gene (reference sequence). V dropped 6 bases and J dropped 6 bases, with 11 bases sitting between them. DNA for the CDR3: TGTGCCAGCAGGGGTTTTATCGCTGAAGCTTTCTTT. Residues: CASRGFIAEAFF. The complete variable domain, with remaining parts taken from reference TRBV7-9 and TRBJ1-1, reads DTGVSQNPRHKITKRGQNVTFRCDPISEHNRLYWYRQTLGQGPEFLTYFQNEAQLEKSRLLSDRFSAERPKGSFSTLEIQRTEQGDSAMYLCASRGFIAEAFFGQGTRLTVV.

This clonotype was detected only a few times. V gene TRBV2 combines with J gene TRBJ2-5; 10 nucleotides line up with TRBD1. Germline values: CDR1 SNHLY, CDR2 FYNNEI. V was clipped by 0 bases and J by 3 bases; unmatched bases: 13. The CDR3 covers 19 residues. The CDR3 coding sequence is TGTGCCAGCAGTGAAGCGCCCCGGGGGACAGGGGTATTGAAAGAGACCCAGTACTTC. Translated: CASSEAPRGTGVLKETQYF.

This clonotype showed up just a few times. J is TRBJ1-1 and V is TRBV29-1; unclear D gene. Germline values: CDR1 SQVTM, CDR2 ANQGSEA. This CDR3 is built from 12 residues. CDR3 sequence (DNA): TGCGGATGTCACTCAGGGAACACTGAAGCTTTCTTT. This translates into CGCHSGNTEAFF. Based on the CDR3 plus reference TRBV29-1 and TRBJ1-1, the full variable domain is SAVISQKPSRDICQRGTSLTIQCQVDSQVTMMFWYRQQPGQSLTLIATANQGSEATYESGFVIDKFPISRPNLTFSTLTVSNMSPEDSSIYLCGCHSGNTEAFFGQGTRLTVV.

Here the CDR3 reads CASSQDLRTGVEQYF. As DNA, the CDR3 is TGCGCCAGCAGCCAAGATTTACGGACAGGGGTCGAGCAGTACTTC. The V gene is TRBV4-3, the J gene TRBJ2-7; 9 nucleotides match TRBD1. The CDR3 covers 15 residues. V trimming: 0 bases; J trimming: 6 bases; junction bases outside the gene matches: 6. Per the germline V gene, CDR1 is LGHNA and CDR2 is YSLEER.

As for this clonotype: A much larger clone is a single base away; this may be a read error. J is TRBJ2-7 and V is TRBV4-3; a weak D match, TRBD1 (6 bases). Trimming cost V 0 bases and J 0 bases, with 9 bases left between them. CDR3 length: 15 amino acids. Germline CDR1 reads LGHNA; CDR2 reads YSLEER. The CDR3 region is CASSQDQGNSYEQYF. The CDR3 DNA follows: TGCGCCAGCAGCCAAGATCAGGGGAACTCCTACGAGCAGTACTTC.

This clonotype occurred a few times. V gene TRBV4-1 combines with J gene TRBJ2-2; D may be TRBD2 (6 bases). Trimming pared 3 bases from V and 5 bases from J, leaving 16 bases between. CDR1 and CDR2 (germline): MGHRA, YSYEKL. This CDR3 has 16 amino acids. The CDR3 is CASSHIGTRRTGELFF. The DNA for the CDR3 is TGCGCCAGCAGCCATATCGGGACTCGGCGGACCGGGGAGCTGTTTTTT.

This clonotype was seen repeatedly, ten times or more. The rearrangement links TRBV5-1 to TRBJ2-1; 8 nucleotides align to TRBD1. The CDR3 spans 15 residues. Germline CDR1 is SGHRS and CDR2 is YFSETQ. V dropped 0 bases and J dropped 4; count of bases not matched to a gene: 3. The chain's CDR3 is CASSLGQGFYNEQFF. The CDR3, as DNA: TGCGCCAGCAGCTTGGGACAGGGGTTTTACAATGAGCAGTTCTTC. Full variable domain (rest looked up from reference TRBV5-1 and TRBJ2-1): KAGVTQTPRYLIKTRGQQVTLSCSPISGHRSVSWYQQTPGQGLQFLFEYFSETQRNKGNFPGRFSGRQFSNSRSEMNVSTLELGDSALYLCASSLGQGFYNEQFFGPGTRLTVL.

This clonotype was recorded at least ten times. The chain links TRBV29-1 to TRBJ2-1; D is perhaps TRBD1 (6 bases). Germline V gives CDR1 SQVTM, CDR2 ANQGSEA. Trimming took off 6 bases at V and 3 bases at J, with 12 bases between the two ends. CDR3 size: 13 residues. The CDR3: CSVDSELYNEQFF. The DNA of the CDR3 is TGCAGCGTGGACAGCGAACTCTACAATGAGCAGTTCTTC.

This chain uses TRBV29-1 with TRBJ2-3; 9 bases map to TRBD1. CDR1 SQVTM and CDR2 ANQGSEA come from the germline V gene. Trimming removed 4 bases from V and 5 bases from J; junction bases left unmatched: 10. The CDR3 loop spans 15 amino acids. The CDR3 is CSVAKGTGFGDTQYF. The CDR3 nucleotides read TGCAGCGTTGCAAAGGGGACAGGGTTTGGAGATACGCAGTATTTT.